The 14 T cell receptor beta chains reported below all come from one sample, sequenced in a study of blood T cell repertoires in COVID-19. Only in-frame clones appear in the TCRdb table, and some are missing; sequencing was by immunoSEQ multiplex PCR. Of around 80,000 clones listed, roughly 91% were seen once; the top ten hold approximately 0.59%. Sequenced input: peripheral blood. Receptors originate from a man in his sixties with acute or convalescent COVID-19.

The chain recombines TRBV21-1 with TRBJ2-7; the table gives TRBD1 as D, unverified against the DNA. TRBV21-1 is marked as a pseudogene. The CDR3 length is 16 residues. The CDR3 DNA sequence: TGTGCCAGCAGCAAAGGGGGGACAGGGGGCTCCTACGAGCAGTACTTC. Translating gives CASSKGGTGGSYEQYF.

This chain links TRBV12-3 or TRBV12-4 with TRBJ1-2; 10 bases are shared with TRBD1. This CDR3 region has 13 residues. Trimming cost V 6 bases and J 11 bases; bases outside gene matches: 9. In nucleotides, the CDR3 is TGTGCCAGCAGCCCCGACAGGGGGCGGGTGTACACCTTC. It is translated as CASSPDRGRVYTF.

The CDR3 bases are TGCGCCAGCAGCCAAGAGGGACAGGGGAATAACGAGCAGTACTTC. Protein product: CASSQEGQGNNEQYF. The rearrangement joins TRBV4-1 to TRBJ2-7; 10 bases match TRBD1. Trimming took 0 bases from V and 5 from J; bases not matched to a gene: 4. The CDR3 runs 15 residues. Germline assignment: CDR1 MGHRA and CDR2 YSYEKL.

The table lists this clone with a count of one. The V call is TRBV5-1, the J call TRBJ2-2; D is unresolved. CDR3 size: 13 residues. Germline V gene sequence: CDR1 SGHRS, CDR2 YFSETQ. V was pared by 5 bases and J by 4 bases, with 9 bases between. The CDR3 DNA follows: TGCGCCAGCAGAGAGTTCGGCACCGGGGAGCTGTTTTTT. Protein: CASREFGTGELFF.

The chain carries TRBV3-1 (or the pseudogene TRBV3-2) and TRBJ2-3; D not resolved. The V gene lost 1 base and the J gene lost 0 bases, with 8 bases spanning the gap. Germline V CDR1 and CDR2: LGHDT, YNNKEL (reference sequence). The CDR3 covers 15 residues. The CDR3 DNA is TGTGCCAGCAGCCAAGGACTGGTAAGCACAGATACGCAGTATTTT. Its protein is CASSQGLVSTDTQYF.

In DNA, the CDR3 is TGTGCCAGCAGCAAACAGGGGGCGGTTGAAAAACTGTTTTTT. This codes for CASSKQGAVEKLFF. V and J are TRBV7-2 and TRBJ1-4, with 9 bases fitting TRBD1. Germline V CDR1 and CDR2: SGHTA, FQGNSA. This CDR3 region has 14 residues. The J segment lost 7 bases and the V segment lost 5 bases, leaving 5 bases of the junction unmatched.

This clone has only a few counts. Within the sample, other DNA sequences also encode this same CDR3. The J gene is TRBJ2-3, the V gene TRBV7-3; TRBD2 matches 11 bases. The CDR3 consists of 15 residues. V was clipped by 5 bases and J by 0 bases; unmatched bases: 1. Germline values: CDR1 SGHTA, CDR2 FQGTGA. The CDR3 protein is CASSIAGGSTDTQYF. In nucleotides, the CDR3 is TGTGCCAGCAGCATAGCGGGGGGGAGCACAGATACGCAGTATTTT.

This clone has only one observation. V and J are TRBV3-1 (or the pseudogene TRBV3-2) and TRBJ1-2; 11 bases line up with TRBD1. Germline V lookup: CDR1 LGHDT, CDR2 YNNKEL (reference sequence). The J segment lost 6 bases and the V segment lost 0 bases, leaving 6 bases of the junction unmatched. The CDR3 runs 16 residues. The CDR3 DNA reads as TGTGCCAGCAGCCAAGATTGGACAGGGGGCGGGGATGGCTACACCTTC. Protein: CASSQDWTGGGDGYTF.

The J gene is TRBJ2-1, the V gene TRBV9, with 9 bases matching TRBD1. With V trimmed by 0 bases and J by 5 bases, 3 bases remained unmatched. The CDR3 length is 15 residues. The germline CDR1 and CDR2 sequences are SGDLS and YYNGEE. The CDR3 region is CASSVVGTGNNEQFF. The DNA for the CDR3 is TGTGCCAGCAGCGTAGTAGGGACAGGGAACAATGAGCAGTTCTTC.

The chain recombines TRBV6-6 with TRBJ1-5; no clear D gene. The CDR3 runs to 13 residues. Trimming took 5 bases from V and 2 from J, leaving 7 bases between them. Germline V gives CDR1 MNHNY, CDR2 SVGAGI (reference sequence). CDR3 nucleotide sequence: TGTGCCAGCAGTCCGGTGGGCAATCAGCCCCAGCATTTT. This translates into CASSPVGNQPQHF.

CDR3 DNA sequence: TGTGCCAGCAGCTTGGACCCGGTATCACCCCTCCACTTT. It translates to CASSLDPVSPLHF. This rearrangement joins TRBV5-6 to TRBJ1-6; D not resolved. The CDR3 covers 13 residues. Trimming took 0 bases from V and 10 from J, leaving 8 bases between them. Germline V gene lookup returns CDR1 SGHDT and CDR2 YYEEEE.

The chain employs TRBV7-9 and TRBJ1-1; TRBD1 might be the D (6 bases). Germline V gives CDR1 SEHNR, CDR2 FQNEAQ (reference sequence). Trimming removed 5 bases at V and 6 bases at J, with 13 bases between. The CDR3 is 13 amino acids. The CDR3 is CASSVTGIPEAFF. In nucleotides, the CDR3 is TGTGCCAGCAGCGTCACAGGGATTCCTGAAGCTTTCTTT.

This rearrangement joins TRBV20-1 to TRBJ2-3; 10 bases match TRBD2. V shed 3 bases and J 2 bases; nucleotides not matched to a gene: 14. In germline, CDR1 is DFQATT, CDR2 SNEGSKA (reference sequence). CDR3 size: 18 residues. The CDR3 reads CSASVLPGLATNTDTQYF. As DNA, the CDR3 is TGCAGTGCTAGTGTACTCCCGGGACTAGCGACCAACACAGATACGCAGTATTTT.

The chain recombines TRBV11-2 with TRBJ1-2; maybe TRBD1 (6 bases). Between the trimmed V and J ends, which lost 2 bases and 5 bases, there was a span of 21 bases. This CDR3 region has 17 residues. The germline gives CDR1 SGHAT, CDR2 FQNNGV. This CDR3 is CASSLRAGAASSYGYTF. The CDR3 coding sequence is TGTGCCAGCAGCTTAAGGGCAGGGGCCGCCTCTAGTTATGGCTACACCTTC.